Only one count was recorded for the clone carrying this T cell receptor beta chain. The sample comes from a study of blood T cell repertoires in COVID-19. The protocol was immunoSEQ multiplex PCR, while the TCRdb copy is restricted to in-frame clones and leaves out a portion. The profile shows about 320,000 clones, about nine tenths of them singletons. Germline CDR1 SEHNR, CDR2 FQNEAQ (reference sequence). V shed 6 bases and J shed 10 bases, with 13 bases lying between them. CDR3 length: 12 residues. Sequencing used PBMCs or T cells enriched from blood (not recorded which). The sequence came from a man aged 60 to 75 who had recovered from COVID-19. V and J are TRBV7-9 and TRBJ2-1, with a weak D call TRBD1 (5 bases). This CDR3 reads CASRGQGREQFF. Written as DNA, the CDR3 is TGTGCCAGCAGAGGGCAGGGTCGCGAGCAGTTCTTC.